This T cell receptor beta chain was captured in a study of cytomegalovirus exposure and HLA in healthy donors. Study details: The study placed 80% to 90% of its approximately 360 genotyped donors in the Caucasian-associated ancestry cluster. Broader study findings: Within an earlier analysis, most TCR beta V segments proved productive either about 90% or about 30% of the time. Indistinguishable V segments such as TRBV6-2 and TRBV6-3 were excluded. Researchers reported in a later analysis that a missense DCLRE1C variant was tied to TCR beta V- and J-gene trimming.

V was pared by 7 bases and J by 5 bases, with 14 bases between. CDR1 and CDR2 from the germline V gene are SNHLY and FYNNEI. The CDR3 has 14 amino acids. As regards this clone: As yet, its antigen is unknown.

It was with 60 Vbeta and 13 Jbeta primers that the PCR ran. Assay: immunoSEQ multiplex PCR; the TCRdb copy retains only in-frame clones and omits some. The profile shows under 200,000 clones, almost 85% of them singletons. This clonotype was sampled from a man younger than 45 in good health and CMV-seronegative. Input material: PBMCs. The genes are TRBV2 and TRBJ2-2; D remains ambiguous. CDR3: CASTLEYGTGELFF. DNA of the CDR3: TGTGCCAGCACCCTAGAGTACGGGACCGGGGAGCTGTTTTTT.